The 8 T cell receptor beta chains in this list originate from one sample, sequenced in a study of blood T cell repertoires in COVID-19. Sequencing used immunoSEQ multiplex PCR; TCRdb keeps in-frame clones, though not all of them. This table holds around 300,000 clones, approximately 88% found once. The sample consisted of PBMCs or T cells enriched from blood (not recorded which). Receptor source: a man between 25 and 39 years old who had recovered from COVID-19.

Only one count was recorded for this clone. The chain uses TRBV20-1 and TRBJ1-6, with D unclear. Germline values: CDR1 DFQATT, CDR2 SNEGSKA (reference sequence). The CDR3 is 15 residues long. Trimming cost V 3 bases and J 0 bases, with 9 bases left between them. CDR3 nucleotides: TGCAGTGCTAGTCGCCCGAGCTCCTATAATTCACCCCTCCACTTT. It specifies CSASRPSSYNSPLHF.

The chain has TRBV5-4 and TRBJ1-3, with D possibly TRBD1 on 5 matching bases. Trimming took 1 base from V and 0 from J, leaving 11 bases between them. Germline V gene sequence: CDR1 SGHNT, CDR2 YYREEE (reference sequence). This CDR3 has 16 residues. CDR3 loop: CASSLTGYFSGNTIYF. For the CDR3, the DNA is TGTGCCAGCAGCTTGACAGGCTACTTCTCTGGAAACACCATATATTTT.

The chain recombines TRBV5-1 with TRBJ2-2, with TRBD1 matching 7 bases. Trimming removed 4 bases from V and 3 bases from J; junction bases left unmatched: 6. Germline loops: CDR1 SGHRS, CDR2 YFSETQ. The CDR3 is made up of 15 amino acids. The DNA of the CDR3 is TGCGCCAGCAGCCCCAGGGGGAAGGACACCGGGGAGCTGTTTTTT. Residues: CASSPRGKDTGELFF.

The chain carries TRBV4-1 and TRBJ2-7; the match to TRBD2 covers 12 bases. Trimming at V came to 0 bases and at J to 2 bases, leaving 5 bases not matched to a gene. CDR3 length equals 17 residues. CDR1 MGHRA and CDR2 YSYEKL come from the germline V gene. In DNA form, the CDR3 reads TGCGCCAGCAGCCAAGATTGGCTAGCGGGGGGGGCCTACGAGCAGTACTTC. It specifies CASSQDWLAGGAYEQYF.

For the CDR3, the DNA is TGTGCCAGCAGCATCGACAGATGCACAGATACGCAGTATTTT. The encoded protein is CASSIDRCTDTQYF. The V gene is TRBV21-1, the J gene TRBJ2-3; the listed D gene, TRBD1, was not tested against the DNA. TRBV21-1 is listed as a pseudogene. This CDR3 contains 14 residues.

The rearrangement links TRBV7-9 to TRBJ1-6; TRBD1 might be the D (6 bases). V gave up 2 bases and J gave up 7 bases, with 9 bases separating them. CDR1 and CDR2 from the germline V gene are SEHNR and FQNEAQ (reference sequence). The CDR3 length is 14 residues. Here the CDR3 reads CASSLQGWNSPLHF. In DNA, the CDR3 is TGTGCCAGCAGCTTACAGGGGTGGAATTCACCCCTCCACTTT.

This sequence joins TRBV14 and TRBJ1-5; D gene unclear. Trimming shortened V by 0 bases and J by 3 bases, and 15 bases separated the two germline ends. The CDR3 extends over 17 amino acids. Germline CDR1 SGHDN, CDR2 FVKESK. The CDR3 protein is CASSQDGLRVYNQPQHF. CDR3 nucleotides: TGTGCCAGCAGCCAAGATGGCTTGAGGGTATACAATCAGCCCCAGCATTTT.

The chain combines TRBV9 with TRBJ2-3, with TRBD1 matching 8 bases. Looked up from germline, CDR1 is SGDLS and CDR2 is YYNGEE. V lost 4 bases and J lost 2; bases outside the gene matches: 6. The CDR3 runs 15 residues. The CDR3 DNA sequence: TGTGCCAGCAGCCCCCGGACAGGGCCCACAGATACGCAGTATTTT. The encoded protein is CASSPRTGPTDTQYF.